What follows are 13 T cell receptor beta chains derived from one specimen sequenced in a study of tumor-infiltrating lymphocytes in oesophageal squamous cell carcinoma. TCRdb processed the PCR reads anew with MiXCR; each CDR3 protein has one entry. Among roughly 3,700 distinct CDR3 sequences listed, 11% to 15% were seen once. The source material was esophageal tumor tissue. These TCRs come from a male donor with esophageal squamous cell carcinoma.

This clonotype is classed as medium-sized. The chain has TRBV12-3 or TRBV12-4 and TRBJ2-5; 9 bases agree with TRBD2. The CDR3 consists of 16 residues. V lost 6 bases and J lost 2; bases outside the gene matches: 10. Written as DNA, the CDR3 is TGTGCCAGCAGACCATCCAGACTAGCGGTACAAGAGACCCAGTACTTC. Protein product: CASRPSRLAVQETQYF.

The sample holds a few counts of this clonotype. The V gene is TRBV6-2 or TRBV6-3, the J gene TRBJ1-3; TRBD1 matches at 11 bases. This CDR3 spans 18 amino acids. Germline lookup yields CDR1 MNHEY and CDR2 SVGEGT. The CDR3 protein is CAFVRGQGGSVSGNTIYF. Written as DNA, the CDR3 is TGTGCTTTCGTCCGGGGACAGGGGGGCTCTGTTTCTGGAAACACCATATATTTT.

V and J are TRBV5-1 and TRBJ2-3; 8 bases match TRBD2. The end of the DNA is better explained by TRBJ2-7, so the J call may be wrong. Germline CDR1 SGHRS, CDR2 YFSETQ. The CDR3 is 16 amino acids. The CDR3 loop reads CASSLAAGGTYNEQYF. CDR3 sequence (DNA): TGCGCCAGCAGCTTGGCCGCGGGGGGAACCTACAATGAGCAGTACTTC.

CDR3 sequence: CARSSSLGLAGVDEQFF. CDR3 DNA sequence: TGTGCCAGGAGCAGCTCGTTGGGACTAGCGGGGGTCGATGAGCAGTTCTTC. This chain uses TRBV7-9 with TRBJ1-1; 14 bases map to TRBD2. The J call may not be correct, given that the DNA end is closer to TRBJ2-1. Per the germline V gene, CDR1 is SEHNR and CDR2 is FQNEAQ (reference sequence). The CDR3 runs 17 residues.

This clonotype is classed as medium-sized. The rearrangement uses TRBV2 and TRBJ2-1; D perhaps matches TRBD1 (6 bases). Looked up from germline, CDR1 is SNHLY and CDR2 is FYNNEI. The CDR3 is 14 residues long. The V and J ends lost 0 bases and 8 bases respectively, with 11 bases between them. CDR3 residues: CASSEAVGGDEQFF. In nucleotides, the CDR3 is TGTGCCAGCAGTGAAGCTGTAGGGGGAGATGAGCAGTTCTTC.

This clonotype was observed at least ten times. This chain links TRBV6-1 with TRBJ2-7; 8 bases map to TRBD2. The junction had 3 bases not matched to a gene; V was cut back by 8 bases and J by 0 bases. The CDR3 sequence is 13 residues long. Germline loops: CDR1 MNHNS, CDR2 SASEGT. The CDR3 sequence: CASEGTSSYEQYF. Here the CDR3 DNA reads TGTGCCAGCGAGGGGACTAGCTCCTACGAGCAGTACTTC.

The sample holds many counts of this clonotype. The CDR3 bases are TGTGCCAGCAGTTTACGGCGGCTTTCGAATACGCAGTATTTT. Translated, it gives CASSLRRLSNTQYF. The V and J genes are TRBV27 and TRBJ2-3; no clear D gene. Germline CDR1 MNHEY, CDR2 SMNVEV (reference sequence). Trimming left V 2 bases short and J 7 bases short, with 13 bases between. The CDR3 contains 14 residues.

Judged by abundance, this clonotype is medium-sized. CDR3 nucleotides: TGTGCCAGCAGCCTAACACTGCTAGGGCCTAAGAACCACTCTGGAAACACCATATATTTT. Translated: CASSLTLLGPKNHSGNTIYF. The chain has TRBV7-6 and TRBJ1-3; D is uncertain. This CDR3 spans 20 amino acids. V was shortened by 5 bases and J by 0 bases, with 26 bases between the two germline ends. Germline-derived CDR1 and CDR2 are SGHVS and FNYEAQ.

Within the sample, this clonotype is medium-sized. The gene calls are TRBV12-3 or TRBV12-4 and TRBJ2-7; 12 positions agree with TRBD2. The V segment lost 5 bases and the J segment 3 bases; nucleotides outside the gene matches: 5. The CDR3 sequence is 15 residues long. The CDR3 sequence is CASSRGLAGIYEQYF. DNA for the CDR3: TGTGCCAGCAGTCGCGGACTAGCGGGAATCTACGAGCAGTACTTC.

This clonotype has just a few counts. In this CDR3 the conserved last residue, phenylalanine or tryptophan, is missing, so a read error is likely. It is unclear where the CDR3 begins or ends on the DNA, so no DNA is shown, and the CDR3 is as TCRdb lists it. This chain uses TRBV7-3 with TRBJ2-1; TRBD1, the table's D call, lacks a check against the DNA. The CDR3 has 17 amino acids, counting both end residues. Germline CDR1 is SGHTA and CDR2 is FQGTGA. The CDR3 here is CASSLTGSGSDGYTFGS.

This clonotype rates as medium-sized (0.01 to 0.1%). The rearrangement uses TRBV6-1 and TRBJ2-7; D call uncertain. The CDR3 has 11 amino acids. The germline CDR1 and CDR2 sequences are MNHNS and SASEGT. V lost 6 bases and J lost 3, with 6 bases in between. CDR3 region: CASRTLYEQYF. In nucleotides, the CDR3 is TGTGCCAGCAGAACCCTCTACGAGCAGTACTTC.

This clonotype was seen many times. This rearrangement joins TRBV10-1 to TRBJ1-2; D is perhaps TRBD1 (5 bases). Germline CDR1 and CDR2: WNHNN and SYGVQD (reference sequence). V gave up 4 bases and J gave up 13 bases, with 13 bases separating them. The CDR3 runs to 11 residues. The CDR3 coding sequence is TGCGCCAGCAGTGTCGAGGAGGGGACCACCTTC. It yields the protein CASSVEEGTTF.

This clonotype showed up many times. The genes are TRBV5-5 and TRBJ2-7; tentatively, D is TRBD2 (5 bases). The germline V and J ends were trimmed by 4 bases and 12 bases, with 17 bases remaining between them. Germline V lookup: CDR1 SGHKS, CDR2 YYEKEE (reference sequence). The CDR3 spans 12 residues. This chain's CDR3 is CASSAFTSAGYF. CDR3 bases: TGTGCCAGCAGCGCCTTTACTTCGGCGGGGTACTTC.